This TCR beta chain appears in the sequencing data of a study of early T cells in non-severe SARS-CoV-2 infection. Overall study context: RNA in bulk from unsorted whole blood was sequenced, and chains were unpaired. Broader study findings: VDJdb matches were skewed toward anti-spike CD8 T cell responses.

Tagging with unique molecular identifiers was applied to individual cDNA molecules. Using its own MiXCR run on the 5' RACE reads, TCRdb lists one record per CDR3 protein. The sample yields approximately 35,000 distinct CDR3 sequences, around 6.9% seen once. With regard to this clonotype: The target antigen is unknown.

This CDR3 is 11 amino acids long. Germline V gene data show CDR1 as DFQATT and CDR2 as SNEGSKA (reference sequence). The V end was cut by 1 base, the J end by 7 bases, with 5 bases between. The sequenced sample was whole blood, obtained at baseline. The sequence came from an adult who was a healthcare worker with PCR-confirmed SARS-CoV-2 infection or an uninfected control (not recorded which). The rearrangement links TRBV20-1 to TRBJ1-5, with unresolved D. This CDR3 reads CSARVGQPQHF. The CDR3 DNA sequence: TGCAGTGCTAGAGTCGGCCAGCCCCAGCATTTT.